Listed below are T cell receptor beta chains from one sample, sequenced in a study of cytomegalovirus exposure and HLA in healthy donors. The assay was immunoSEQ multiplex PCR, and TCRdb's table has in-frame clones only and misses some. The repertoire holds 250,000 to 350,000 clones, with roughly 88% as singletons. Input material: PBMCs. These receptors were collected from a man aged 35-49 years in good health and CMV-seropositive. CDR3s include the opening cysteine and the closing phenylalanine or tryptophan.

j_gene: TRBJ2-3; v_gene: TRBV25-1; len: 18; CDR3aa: CASSEYPFSAGEGDTQYF
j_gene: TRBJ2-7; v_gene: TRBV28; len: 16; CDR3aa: CASSSPFGRGVYEQYF
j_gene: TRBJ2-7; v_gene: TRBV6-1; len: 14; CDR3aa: CASSEGPGAYEQYF
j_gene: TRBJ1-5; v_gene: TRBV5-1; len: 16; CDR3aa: CASSHRDRDSNQPQHF
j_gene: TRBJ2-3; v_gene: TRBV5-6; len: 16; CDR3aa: CASSLAVTSEGYTQYF
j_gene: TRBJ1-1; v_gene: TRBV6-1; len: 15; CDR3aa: CASREERWRDPEAFF
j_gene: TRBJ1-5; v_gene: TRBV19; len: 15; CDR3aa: CASSILRDSNQPQHF
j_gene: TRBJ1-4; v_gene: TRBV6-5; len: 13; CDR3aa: CAVSRGLNEKLFF
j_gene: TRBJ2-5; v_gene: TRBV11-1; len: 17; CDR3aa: CASSFGFGGRGLKTQYF
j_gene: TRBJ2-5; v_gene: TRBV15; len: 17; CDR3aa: CATSRPSGGTAGETQYF
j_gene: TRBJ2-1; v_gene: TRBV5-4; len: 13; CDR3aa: CASRSQGYNEQFF
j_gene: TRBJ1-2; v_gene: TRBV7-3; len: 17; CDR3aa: CASSLTRGQGASYGYTF
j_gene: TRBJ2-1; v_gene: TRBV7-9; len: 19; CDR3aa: CASSPSGRALGQDYNEQFF
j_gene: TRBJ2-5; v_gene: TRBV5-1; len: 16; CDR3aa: CASSFFLAGPPGAQYF
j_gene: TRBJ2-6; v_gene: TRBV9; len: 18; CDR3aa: CASSPNARGSAGANVLTF
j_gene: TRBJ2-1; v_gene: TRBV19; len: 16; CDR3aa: CASSIGEGRSYNEQFF
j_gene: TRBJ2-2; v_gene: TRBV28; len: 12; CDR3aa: CASRTGGGELFF
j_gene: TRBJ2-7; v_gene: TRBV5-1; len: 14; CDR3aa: CASSLATGFHEQYF
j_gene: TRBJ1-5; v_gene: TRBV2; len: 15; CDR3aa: CASRAPRGSNQPQHF
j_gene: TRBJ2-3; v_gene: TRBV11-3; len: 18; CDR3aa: CASSLTHTTHGLAVTQYF
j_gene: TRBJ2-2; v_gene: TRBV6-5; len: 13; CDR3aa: CASINRNTGELFF
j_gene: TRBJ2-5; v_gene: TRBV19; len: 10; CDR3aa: CASSQETQYF
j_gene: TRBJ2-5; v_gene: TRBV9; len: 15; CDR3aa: CASSVVAQQFETQYF
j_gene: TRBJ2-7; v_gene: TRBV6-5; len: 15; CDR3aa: CASSYSGQGSYEQYF
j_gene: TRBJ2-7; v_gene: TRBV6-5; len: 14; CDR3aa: CASSLRQRGYEQYF
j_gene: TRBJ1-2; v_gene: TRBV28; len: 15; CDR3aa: CASSISRGDNYGYTF
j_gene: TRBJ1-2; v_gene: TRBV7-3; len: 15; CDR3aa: CASSPTGRANYGYTF
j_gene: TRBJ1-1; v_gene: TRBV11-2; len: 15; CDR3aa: CASSLEGQMNTEAFF
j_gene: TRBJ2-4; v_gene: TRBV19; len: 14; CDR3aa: CASSMRGGKNIQYF
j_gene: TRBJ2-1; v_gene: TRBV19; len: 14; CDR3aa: CASSLQGGSVEQFF
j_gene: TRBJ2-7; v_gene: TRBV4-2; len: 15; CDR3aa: CASSQGLAGTYEQYF
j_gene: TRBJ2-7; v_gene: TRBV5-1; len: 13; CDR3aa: CASSYDTAYEQYF
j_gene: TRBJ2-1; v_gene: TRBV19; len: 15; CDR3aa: CASSADRGPYNEQFF
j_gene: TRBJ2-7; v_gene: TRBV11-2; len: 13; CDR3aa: CASSGDSSYEQYF
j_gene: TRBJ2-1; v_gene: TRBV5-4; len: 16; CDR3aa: CASSLLGTGFPNEQFF
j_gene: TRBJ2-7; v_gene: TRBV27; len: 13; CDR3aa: CASSPRGQNEQYF
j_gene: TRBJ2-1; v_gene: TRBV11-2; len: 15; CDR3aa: CASSLGLRILNEQFF
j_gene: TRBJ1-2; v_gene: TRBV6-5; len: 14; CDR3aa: CASIGLGGDYGYTF
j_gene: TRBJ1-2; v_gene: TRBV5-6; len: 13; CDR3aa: CASSLVDRAGYTF
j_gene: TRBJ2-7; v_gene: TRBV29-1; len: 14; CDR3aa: CSVVEDRAPYEQYF